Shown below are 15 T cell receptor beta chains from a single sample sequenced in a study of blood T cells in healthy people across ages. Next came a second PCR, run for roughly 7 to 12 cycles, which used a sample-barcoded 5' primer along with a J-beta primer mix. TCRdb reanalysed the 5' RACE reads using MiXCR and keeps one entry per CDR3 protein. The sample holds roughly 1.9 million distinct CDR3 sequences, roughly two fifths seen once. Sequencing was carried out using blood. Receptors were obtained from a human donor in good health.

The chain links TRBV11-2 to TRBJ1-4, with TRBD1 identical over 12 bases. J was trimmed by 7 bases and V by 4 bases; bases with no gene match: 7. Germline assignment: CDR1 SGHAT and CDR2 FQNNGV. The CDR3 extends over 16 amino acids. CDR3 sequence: CASSSLRDRGREKLFF. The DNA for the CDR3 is TGTGCCAGCAGCTCACTCCGGGACAGGGGGCGTGAAAAACTGTTTTTT.

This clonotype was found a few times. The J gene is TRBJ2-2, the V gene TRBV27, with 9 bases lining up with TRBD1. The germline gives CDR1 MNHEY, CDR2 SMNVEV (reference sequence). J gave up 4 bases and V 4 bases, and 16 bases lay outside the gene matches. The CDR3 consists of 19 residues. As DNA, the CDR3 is TGTGCCAGCAGTTCGACCCCGGAGCTTACAGGGGGCAGCACCGGGGAGCTGTTTTTT. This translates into CASSSTPELTGGSTGELFF.

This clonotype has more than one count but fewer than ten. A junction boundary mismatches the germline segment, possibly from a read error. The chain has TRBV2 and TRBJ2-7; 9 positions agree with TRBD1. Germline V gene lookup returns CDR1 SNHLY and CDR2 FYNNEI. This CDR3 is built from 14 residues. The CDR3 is CATSLRDRVDEQYF. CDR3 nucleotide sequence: TGTGCCACCAGTTTACGGGACAGGGTAGACGAGCAGTACTTC. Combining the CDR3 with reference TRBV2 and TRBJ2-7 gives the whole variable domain EPEVTQTPSHQVTQMGQEVILRCVPISNHLYFYWYRQILGQKVEFLVSFYNNEISEKSEIFDDQFSVERPDGSNFTLKIRSTKLEDSAMYFCATSLRDRVDEQYFGPGTRLTVT.

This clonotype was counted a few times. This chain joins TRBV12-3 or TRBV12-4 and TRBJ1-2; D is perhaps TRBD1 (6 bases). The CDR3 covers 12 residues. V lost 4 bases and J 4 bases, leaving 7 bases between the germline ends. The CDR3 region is CASSYRVYGYTF. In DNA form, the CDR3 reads TGTGCCAGCAGTTACAGGGTCTATGGCTACACCTTC.

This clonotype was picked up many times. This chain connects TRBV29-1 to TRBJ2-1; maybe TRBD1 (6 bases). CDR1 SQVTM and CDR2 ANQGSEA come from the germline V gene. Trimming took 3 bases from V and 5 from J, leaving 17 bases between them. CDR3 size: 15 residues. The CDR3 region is CSVDSQGITDNEQFF. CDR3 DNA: TGCAGCGTTGATTCTCAGGGGATTACCGACAATGAGCAGTTCTTC.

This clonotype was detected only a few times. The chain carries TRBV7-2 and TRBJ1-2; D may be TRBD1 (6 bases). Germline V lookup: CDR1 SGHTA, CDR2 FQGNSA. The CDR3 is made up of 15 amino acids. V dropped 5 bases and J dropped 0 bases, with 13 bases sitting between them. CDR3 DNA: TGTGCCAGCAGCCCTGGACAGCCTCCTAACTATGGCTACACCTTC. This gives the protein CASSPGQPPNYGYTF.

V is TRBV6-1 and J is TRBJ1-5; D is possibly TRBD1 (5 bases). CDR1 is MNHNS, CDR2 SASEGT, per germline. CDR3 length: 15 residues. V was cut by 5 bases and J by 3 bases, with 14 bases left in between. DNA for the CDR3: TGTGCCAGCAGTCTGGGCCGGACATCCAATCAGCCCCAGCATTTT. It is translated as CASSLGRTSNQPQHF.

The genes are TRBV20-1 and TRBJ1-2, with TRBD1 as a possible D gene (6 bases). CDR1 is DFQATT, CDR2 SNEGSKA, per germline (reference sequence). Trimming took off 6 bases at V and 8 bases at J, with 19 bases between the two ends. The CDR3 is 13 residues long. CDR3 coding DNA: TGCAGTGCGCAAAAGGGGGTTGAAGAAGGCTACACCTTC. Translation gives CSAQKGVEEGYTF.

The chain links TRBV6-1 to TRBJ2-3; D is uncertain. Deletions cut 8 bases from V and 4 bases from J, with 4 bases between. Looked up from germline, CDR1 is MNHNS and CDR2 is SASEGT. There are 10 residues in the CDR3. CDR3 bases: TGTGCCAGCCTTGCAGATACGCAGTATTTT. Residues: CASLADTQYF.

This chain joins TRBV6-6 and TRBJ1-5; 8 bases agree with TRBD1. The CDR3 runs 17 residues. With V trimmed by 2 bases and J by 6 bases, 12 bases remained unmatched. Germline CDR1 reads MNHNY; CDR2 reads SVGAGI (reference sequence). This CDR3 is CASSYRGGGTGIQPQHF. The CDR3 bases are TGTGCCAGCAGTTACAGGGGTGGTGGGACAGGAATTCAGCCCCAGCATTTT.

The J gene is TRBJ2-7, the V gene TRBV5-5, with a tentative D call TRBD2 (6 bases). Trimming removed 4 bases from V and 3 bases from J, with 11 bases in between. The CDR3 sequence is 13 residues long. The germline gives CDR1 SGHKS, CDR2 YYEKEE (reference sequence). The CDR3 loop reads CASSRCGVYEQYF. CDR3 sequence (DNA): TGTGCCAGCAGCAGATGCGGGGTCTACGAGCAGTACTTC.

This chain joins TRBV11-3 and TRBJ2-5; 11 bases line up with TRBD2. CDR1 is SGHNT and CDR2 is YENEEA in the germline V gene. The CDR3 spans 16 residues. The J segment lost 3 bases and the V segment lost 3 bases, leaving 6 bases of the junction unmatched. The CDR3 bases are TGTGCCAGCAGCTTTTATAGCGGGGGGGAGGAAGAGACCCAGTACTTC. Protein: CASSFYSGGEEETQYF.

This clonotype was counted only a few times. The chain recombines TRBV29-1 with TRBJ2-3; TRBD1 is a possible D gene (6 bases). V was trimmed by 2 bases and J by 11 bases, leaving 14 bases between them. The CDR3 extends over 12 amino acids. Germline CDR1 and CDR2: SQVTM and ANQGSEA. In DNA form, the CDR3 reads TGCAGCGTTGAACCCCGGGACACCCAGCAGTATTTT. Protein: CSVEPRDTQQYF.

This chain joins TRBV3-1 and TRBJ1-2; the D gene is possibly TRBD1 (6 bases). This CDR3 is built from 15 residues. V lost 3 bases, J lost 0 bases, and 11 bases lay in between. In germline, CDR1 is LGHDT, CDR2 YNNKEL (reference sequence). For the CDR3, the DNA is TGTGCCAGCAGCCAGAACAGGGACCCTAACTATGGCTACACCTTC. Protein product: CASSQNRDPNYGYTF.

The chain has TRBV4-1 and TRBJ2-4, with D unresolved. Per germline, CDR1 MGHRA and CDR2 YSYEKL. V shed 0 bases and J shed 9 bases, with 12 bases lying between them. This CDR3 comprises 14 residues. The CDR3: CASSQDPRPGIQYF. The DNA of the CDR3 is TGCGCCAGCAGCCAAGATCCCCGACCGGGCATTCAGTACTTC.